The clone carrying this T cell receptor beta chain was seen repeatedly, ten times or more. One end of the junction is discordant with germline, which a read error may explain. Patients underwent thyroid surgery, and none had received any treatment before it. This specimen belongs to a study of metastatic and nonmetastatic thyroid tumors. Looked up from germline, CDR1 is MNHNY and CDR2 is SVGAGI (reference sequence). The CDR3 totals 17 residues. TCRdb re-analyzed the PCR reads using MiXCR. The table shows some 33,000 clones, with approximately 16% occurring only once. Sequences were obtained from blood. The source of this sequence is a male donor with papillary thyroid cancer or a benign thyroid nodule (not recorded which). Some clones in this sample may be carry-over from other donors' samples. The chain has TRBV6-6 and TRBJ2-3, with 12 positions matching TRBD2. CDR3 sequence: CASSYSQTSGSRDTQYF. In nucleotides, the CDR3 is TGTGCCAGCAGTTACTCCCAGACTAGCGGGAGCAGAGATACGCAGTATTTT.